A single sample is the source of the 32 T cell receptor beta chains below, sequenced in a study of lymphopenia after photon versus proton radiotherapy. Profiled with immunoSEQ multiplex PCR; TCRdb holds only in-frame clones, not every one. The sample has 160,000 or so clones, about 85% seen once. The specimen comprised peripheral blood, sampled from a patient treated with photon-based radiotherapy. All receptors come from a man between 50 and 59 years old with gastric cancer.

In DNA form, the CDR3 reads TGTGCCTGGGCTACAGGGTACGAGCAGTACTTC. Translation: CAWATGYEQYF. V is TRBV30 and J is TRBJ2-7, with D possibly being TRBD1 (6 bases). The CDR3 consists of 11 residues. V lost 5 bases to trimming and J lost 4 bases, with 9 bases between them. Germline loops: CDR1 GTSNPN, CDR2 SVGIG (reference sequence).

This chain joins TRBV6-4 and TRBJ1-5; D call uncertain. Trimming took 3 bases from V and 3 from J, leaving 18 bases between them. The CDR3 spans 17 residues. CDR1 and CDR2 from the germline V gene are MRHNA and SNTAGT. For the CDR3, the DNA is TGTGCCAGCAGTGAGGTGTCTCCCAACCCCCTCAATCAGCCCCAGCATTTT. Its protein is CASSEVSPNPLNQPQHF.

The chain joins TRBV30 to TRBJ2-7; 7 bases are a match to TRBD1. The CDR3 consists of 15 residues. Looked up from germline, CDR1 is GTSNPN and CDR2 is SVGIG (reference sequence). With V trimmed by 2 bases and J by 5 bases, 12 bases remained unmatched. DNA for the CDR3: TGTGCCTGGAGTCCCTGGACAGGATCCACCGACGAGCAGTACTTC. It codes for CAWSPWTGSTDEQYF.

This chain joins TRBV4-1 and TRBJ2-7, with D perhaps TRBD1 (6 bases). This CDR3 has 15 residues. The germline V and J ends were trimmed by 2 bases and 2 bases, with 13 bases remaining between them. Germline V gives CDR1 MGHRA, CDR2 YSYEKL. This CDR3 is CASSQSGTPTYEQYF. Here the CDR3 DNA reads TGCGCCAGCAGCCAATCCGGGACACCCACCTACGAGCAGTACTTC.

This clone appeared a single time. This chain joins TRBV7-7 and TRBJ2-5; tentatively, D is TRBD1 (5 bases). Trimming cost V 1 base and J 5 bases, with 14 bases left between them. Germline V gene lookup returns CDR1 SSHAT and CDR2 FNYEAQ (reference sequence). This CDR3 spans 15 amino acids. CDR3 loop: CASSLVGRDGETQYF. CDR3 nucleotides: TGTGCCAGCAGCTTAGTCGGCAGGGATGGGGAGACCCAGTACTTC.

The chain uses TRBV6-5 and TRBJ2-5; 8 bases map to TRBD2. The CDR3 contains 15 residues. J gave up 4 bases and V 0 bases, and 4 bases lay outside the gene matches. Germline V lookup: CDR1 MNHEY, CDR2 SVGAGI. The CDR3 spells CASSYSAGGRETQYF. The CDR3 DNA sequence: TGTGCCAGCAGTTACTCGGCGGGGGGTCGAGAGACCCAGTACTTC.

This clone was observed once. The rearrangement joins TRBV19 to TRBJ1-2, with TRBD1 identical over 9 bases. CDR1 LNHDA and CDR2 SQIVND come from the germline V gene (reference sequence). V gave up 3 bases and J gave up 6 bases; unmatched junction bases: 8. This CDR3 has 15 amino acids. This CDR3 reads CASSMDRGLRDGYTF. The CDR3 nucleotides read TGTGCCAGTAGTATGGACAGGGGTCTACGGGATGGCTACACCTTC.

V gene TRBV5-6 combines with J gene TRBJ2-6, with no clear D. The V and J ends lost 2 bases and 0 bases respectively, with 6 bases between them. The CDR3 sequence is 15 residues long. The V gene's germline CDR1 is SGHDT and CDR2 YYEEEE. The CDR3, as DNA: TGTGCCAGCAGCTTAGTGTTCTCTGGGGCCAACGTCCTGACTTTC. This codes for CASSLVFSGANVLTF.

This chain links TRBV25-1 with TRBJ1-5, with a possible D match to TRBD1 (6 bases). Trimming shortened V by 0 bases and J by 4 bases, and 7 bases separated the two germline ends. This CDR3 has 14 amino acids. Germline V lookup: CDR1 MGHDK, CDR2 SYGVNS. The CDR3 spells CASSEYTGNQPQHF. The CDR3 DNA is TGTGCCAGCAGTGAATATACAGGGAATCAGCCCCAGCATTTT.

The gene calls are TRBV11-2 and TRBJ2-1; D uncertain. The CDR3 has 16 amino acids. Germline values: CDR1 SGHAT, CDR2 FQNNGV. Trimming shortened V by 5 bases and J by 6 bases, and 20 bases separated the two germline ends. CDR3 DNA: TGTGCCAGCAGCCCCCAGGAACTCAAACTACTCAATGAGCAGTTCTTC. Amino acid sequence: CASSPQELKLLNEQFF. Filled out from reference TRBV11-2 and TRBJ2-1, the complete variable domain reads EAGVAQSPRYKIIEKRQSVAFWCNPISGHATLYWYQQILGQGPKLLIQFQNNGVVDDSQLPKDRFSAERLKGVDSTLKIQPAKLEDSAVYLCASSPQELKLLNEQFFGPGTRLTVL.

The J gene is TRBJ2-3, the V gene TRBV29-1; 10 positions match TRBD2. Germline V gene data show CDR1 as SQVTM and CDR2 as ANQGSEA. This CDR3 has 17 residues. V was clipped by 1 base and J by 4 bases; unmatched bases: 11. The CDR3 DNA follows: TGCAGCGTTGAAGGTGGAATAATAGCGGGAGGATCAGATACGCAGTATTTT. As protein: CSVEGGIIAGGSDTQYF.

This chain joins TRBV29-1 and TRBJ2-3; 7 nucleotides agree with TRBD1. V trimming: 6 bases; J trimming: 6 bases; junction bases outside the gene matches: 9. This CDR3 spans 13 amino acids. The V gene's germline CDR1 is SQVTM and CDR2 ANQGSEA. This chain's CDR3 is CSVLSGGVDTQYF. The CDR3 DNA is TGCAGCGTATTGTCAGGGGGAGTGGATACGCAGTATTTT.

This clone was detected only a few times. The V gene is TRBV18, the J gene TRBJ2-1; D is perhaps TRBD2 (5 bases). V was pared by 0 bases and J by 5 bases, with 17 bases between. In germline, CDR1 is KGHSH, CDR2 LQKENI. The CDR3 is 17 amino acids. The CDR3 sequence is CASSPPGSGSANNEQFF. DNA for the CDR3: TGTGCCAGCTCACCACCGGGGAGCGGTAGCGCCAACAATGAGCAGTTCTTC.

The gene calls are TRBV5-4 and TRBJ2-7; D not certain. V gave up 3 bases and J gave up 2 bases, with 9 bases separating them. This CDR3 has 13 amino acids. CDR1 SGHNT and CDR2 YYREEE come from the germline V gene (reference sequence). The CDR3 DNA is TGTGCCAGCAGCTCCCCCGTGACCTACGAGCAGTACTTC. Its protein product is CASSSPVTYEQYF.

CDR3 bases: TGCGCCAGCAGCCGCCGGGACACCTCCTACGAGCAGTACTTC. It specifies CASSRRDTSYEQYF. The chain has TRBV4-1 and TRBJ2-7, with a tentative D call TRBD1 (6 bases). The CDR3 totals 14 residues. Germline V CDR1 and CDR2: MGHRA, YSYEKL. Trimming shortened V by 4 bases and J by 0 bases, and 10 bases separated the two germline ends.

The V gene is TRBV5-6, the J gene TRBJ1-2; no definite D call. Per germline, CDR1 SGHDT and CDR2 YYEEEE. The CDR3 is made up of 15 amino acids. The ends were cut back, 0 bases at V and 0 bases at J, with 9 bases in the middle. The CDR3 loop reads CASSLAFETNYGYTF. DNA for the CDR3: TGTGCCAGCAGCTTGGCGTTTGAAACTAACTATGGCTACACCTTC.

Only a few counts were recorded for this clone. V gene TRBV5-1 combines with J gene TRBJ1-4, with 7 bases matching TRBD1. V lost 4 bases, J lost 0 bases, and 3 bases stayed unmatched. Per germline, CDR1 SGHRS and CDR2 YFSETQ. The CDR3 extends over 15 amino acids. As DNA, the CDR3 is TGCGCCAGCAGCCGGGGACAGTCAACTAATGAAAAACTGTTTTTT. As protein: CASSRGQSTNEKLFF.

V gene TRBV6-1 combines with J gene TRBJ2-5; D remains ambiguous. The ends were cut back, 3 bases at V and 7 bases at J, with 18 bases in the middle. CDR3 size: 15 residues. The germline CDR1 and CDR2 sequences are MNHNS and SASEGT. The CDR3 nucleotides read TGTGCCAGCAGTGATAGATGGTCTCCCTCAGTGACCCAGTACTTC. It is translated as CASSDRWSPSVTQYF.

The rearrangement links TRBV2 to TRBJ2-5; D is ambiguous. CDR3 length equals 13 residues. Germline lookup yields CDR1 SNHLY and CDR2 FYNNEI. Trimming took 4 bases from V and 0 from J, leaving 6 bases between them. CDR3 residues: CASSANYQETQYF. The CDR3 DNA follows: TGTGCCAGCAGTGCCAATTACCAAGAGACCCAGTACTTC. Based on the CDR3 plus reference TRBV2 and TRBJ2-5, the full variable domain is EPEVTQTPSHQVTQMGQEVILRCVPISNHLYFYWYRQILGQKVEFLVSFYNNEISEKSEIFDDQFSVERPDGSNFTLKIRSTKLEDSAMYFCASSANYQETQYFGPGTRLLVL.

In its sample, this clone was seen once. The chain uses TRBV27 and TRBJ2-6; possible D gene TRBD1, 5 bases. There are 16 residues in the CDR3. V lost 1 base and J 2 bases, leaving 9 bases between the germline ends. CDR1 and CDR2 from the germline V gene are MNHEY and SMNVEV (reference sequence). Here the CDR3 reads CASSLFRGAGANVLTF. In nucleotides, the CDR3 is TGTGCCAGCAGTTTATTTAGGGGTGCTGGGGCCAACGTCCTGACTTTC.

The chain has TRBV4-3 and TRBJ2-1; 12 bases map to TRBD2. Germline trimming cut 4 bases from V and 8 bases from J; bases unmatched to any gene: 6. Germline loops: CDR1 LGHNA, CDR2 YSLEER. This CDR3 is built from 15 residues. This CDR3 reads CASSLRLAGVDEQFF. The DNA for the CDR3 is TGCGCCAGCAGCCTCCGACTAGCGGGAGTTGATGAGCAGTTCTTC.

V gene TRBV11-2 combines with J gene TRBJ2-2; D uncertain. Germline-derived CDR1 and CDR2 are SGHAT and FQNNGV. There are 16 residues in the CDR3. V was cut by 1 base and J by 0 bases, with 9 bases left in between. DNA of the CDR3: TGTGCCAGCAGCTTAGTTTTACTAACGAACACCGGGGAGCTGTTTTTT. It yields the protein CASSLVLLTNTGELFF. Using reference TRBV11-2 and TRBJ2-2 for the parts outside the CDR3, the full variable domain is EAGVAQSPRYKIIEKRQSVAFWCNPISGHATLYWYQQILGQGPKLLIQFQNNGVVDDSQLPKDRFSAERLKGVDSTLKIQPAKLEDSAVYLCASSLVLLTNTGELFFGEGSRLTVL.

V gene TRBV4-1 combines with J gene TRBJ2-5, with TRBD2 matching over 14 bases. The V and J ends lost 0 bases and 9 bases, in that order; junction bases with no gene match: 9. This CDR3 comprises 17 residues. Germline CDR1 is MGHRA and CDR2 is YSYEKL. The CDR3 loop is CASSQDTGTSGSWAQYF. In DNA form, the CDR3 reads TGCGCCAGCAGCCAAGATACTGGGACTAGCGGGAGTTGGGCCCAGTACTTC.

The CDR3 spells CASGLVAGRWTGELFF. The CDR3 bases are TGTGCTAGTGGTTTGGTAGCCGGGAGGTGGACCGGGGAGCTGTTTTTT. The chain uses TRBV12-5 and TRBJ2-2, with TRBD2 matching over 7 bases. V lost 0 bases, J lost 5 bases, and 6 bases stayed unmatched. The germline V gene encodes CDR1 LGHNT and CDR2 FRNRAP. The CDR3 length is 16 residues.

This clone was observed once. The chain recombines TRBV6-4 with TRBJ2-1; possible D gene TRBD2, 6 bases. Germline assignment: CDR1 MRHNA and CDR2 SNTAGT. Trimming took 6 bases from V and 0 from J, leaving 27 bases between them. CDR3 length: 20 amino acids. For the CDR3, the DNA is TGTGCCAGCAGGCCTCGAGCCTTGGAACTGAGCGGGTACTCCTACAATGAGCAGTTCTTC. Its translation is CASRPRALELSGYSYNEQFF.

The chain couples TRBV7-9 to TRBJ1-5; D is undetermined. Looked up from germline, CDR1 is SEHNR and CDR2 is FQNEAQ (reference sequence). The ends were cut back, 3 bases at V and 0 bases at J, with 6 bases in the middle. The CDR3 sequence is 14 residues long. The CDR3, as DNA: TGTGCCAGCAGCTTCGACATTAGCAATCAGCCCCAGCATTTT. Its protein is CASSFDISNQPQHF.

The count of this clone is one. The chain employs TRBV7-3 and TRBJ2-3, with 12 positions matching TRBD2. This CDR3 has 16 residues. Germline lookup yields CDR1 SGHTA and CDR2 FQGTGA. V was clipped by 5 bases and J by 1 base; unmatched bases: 4. The CDR3, as DNA: TGTGCCAGCAGCACTGGGACTAGCGGGCGCACAGATACGCAGTATTTT. Translated, it gives CASSTGTSGRTDTQYF.

V usage is TRBV19 and J usage is TRBJ1-1; D remains unclear. Deletions cut 3 bases from V and 2 bases from J, with 7 bases between. The CDR3 has 13 amino acids. Looked up from germline, CDR1 is LNHDA and CDR2 is SQIVND (reference sequence). Here the CDR3 reads CASSILFNTEAFF. The CDR3 bases are TGTGCCAGTAGTATCCTCTTCAACACTGAAGCTTTCTTT.

V usage is TRBV5-4 and J usage is TRBJ2-5, with D unclear. The CDR3 contains 12 residues. Germline V gene data show CDR1 as SGHNT and CDR2 as YYREEE (reference sequence). V lost 2 bases and J 5 bases, leaving 7 bases between the germline ends. CDR3 sequence reads: CASSFTGETQYF. CDR3 DNA: TGTGCCAGCAGCTTTACTGGCGAGACCCAGTACTTC.

The rearrangement joins TRBV14 to TRBJ2-6; 7 positions match TRBD1. Germline CDR1 and CDR2: SGHDN and FVKESK. The trim removed 3 bases at V and 0 bases at J, leaving 5 bases unmatched. The CDR3 is 17 amino acids. This CDR3 reads CASSHRQGRSGANVLTF. The CDR3, as DNA: TGTGCCAGCAGCCATAGACAGGGCCGCTCTGGGGCCAACGTCCTGACTTTC.

This clone was recorded a few times. V and J are TRBV14 and TRBJ2-2; weak D call: TRBD1 (6 bases). Trimming removed 1 base at V and 1 base at J, with 13 bases between. This CDR3 contains 17 residues. CDR1 and CDR2 (germline): SGHDN, FVKESK. The CDR3 spells CASSQGTWGRNTGELFF. The CDR3 nucleotides read TGTGCCAGCAGCCAAGGGACGTGGGGGCGGAACACCGGGGAGCTGTTTTTT.

This clone was observed a handful of times. The CDR3 DNA sequence: TGTGCCAGCAGTTTCACCCAGGTCCGCCAAGAGACCCAGTACTTC. This sequence encodes CASSFTQVRQETQYF. V usage is TRBV6-1 and J usage is TRBJ2-5, with no clear D. The germline CDR1 and CDR2 sequences are MNHNS and SASEGT. With 5 bases removed from V and 1 base from J, the gap between germline ends came to 14 bases. This CDR3 contains 15 residues.